The 18 T cell receptor beta chains presented below share a single source sample, sequenced in a study of blood T cells in healthy people across ages. Through a sample-barcoded 5' primer and a J-beta primer mix, a second PCR was run for roughly 6 to 11 cycles. TCRdb ran MiXCR on the 5' RACE reads and lists one entry per CDR3 protein. The sample holds around 1,600,000 distinct CDR3 sequences, 40% to 45% seen once. The sample was blood. Every receptor here comes from a woman aged 18-35 years in good health.

CDR3 in amino acids: CASSLDLARAWTGELFF. Written as DNA, the CDR3 is TGTGCCAGCAGCTTAGATCTCGCTCGAGCGTGGACTGGGGAGCTGTTTTTT. The V gene is TRBV11-2, the J gene TRBJ2-2, with D possibly matching TRBD2 (5 bases). Trimming cost V 0 bases and J 8 bases, with 19 bases left between them. The germline V gene encodes CDR1 SGHAT and CDR2 FQNNGV. This CDR3 has 17 amino acids.

The chain couples TRBV10-2 to TRBJ2-3; 8 bases are a match to TRBD1. The CDR3 runs to 14 residues. The germline CDR1 and CDR2 sequences are WSHSY and SAAADI. V lost 4 bases and J lost 4; bases outside the gene matches: 4. CDR3 in amino acids: CASSAGQGPDTQYF. CDR3 sequence (DNA): TGCGCCAGCAGTGCCGGACAGGGACCAGATACGCAGTATTTT.

This clonotype was seen a single time. The gene calls are TRBV27 and TRBJ1-2; D may be TRBD1 (6 bases). The germline gives CDR1 MNHEY, CDR2 SMNVEV (reference sequence). This CDR3 comprises 11 residues. Between the trimmed V and J ends, which lost 3 bases and 10 bases, there was a span of 9 bases. The CDR3 nucleotides are TGTGCCAGCAGTTTTGGACAGCCCTACACCTTC. This sequence encodes CASSFGQPYTF.

This sequence joins TRBV5-1 and TRBJ1-5; D unresolved. The V end was cut by 0 bases, the J end by 5 bases, with 12 bases between. This CDR3 spans 15 amino acids. Looked up from germline, CDR1 is SGHRS and CDR2 is YFSETQ. Here the CDR3 reads CASSLAGHPDQPQHF. The CDR3 nucleotides read TGCGCCAGCAGCTTGGCCGGGCATCCAGATCAGCCCCAGCATTTT. Supplemented by reference TRBV5-1 and TRBJ1-5, the full variable domain reads KAGVTQTPRYLIKTRGQQVTLSCSPISGHRSVSWYQQTPGQGLQFLFEYFSETQRNKGNFPGRFSGRQFSNSRSEMNVSTLELGDSALYLCASSLAGHPDQPQHFGDGTRLSIL.

The gene calls are TRBV7-2 and TRBJ2-5, with D uncertain. Trimming stripped 3 bases from V and 4 bases from J, with 9 bases between. The germline V gene has CDR1 SGHTA and CDR2 FQGNSA. The length of the CDR3 is 13 residues. In DNA, the CDR3 is TGTGCCAGCAGCTTGTATTTTCGAGAGACCCAGTACTTC. Its protein product is CASSLYFRETQYF.

The chain couples TRBV20-1 to TRBJ1-2, with 7 bases identical to TRBD1. The V segment lost 3 bases and the J segment 4 bases; nucleotides outside the gene matches: 8. The CDR3 runs 14 residues. Germline CDR1 reads DFQATT; CDR2 reads SNEGSKA (reference sequence). The CDR3: CSAREQQGTYGYTF. The CDR3 DNA is TGCAGTGCTAGGGAACAACAGGGGACCTATGGCTACACCTTC.

This clonotype was counted once. This chain connects TRBV11-2 to TRBJ1-1; the D is unclear. V dropped 0 bases and J dropped 0 bases, with 8 bases sitting between them. The CDR3 runs to 15 residues. Looked up from germline, CDR1 is SGHAT and CDR2 is FQNNGV. The CDR3 region has the DNA TGTGCCAGCAGCTTAGAACGACTGCTGAACACTGAAGCTTTCTTT. Its translation: CASSLERLLNTEAFF. The full variable domain, with the rest looked up from reference TRBV11-2 and TRBJ1-1, is EAGVAQSPRYKIIEKRQSVAFWCNPISGHATLYWYQQILGQGPKLLIQFQNNGVVDDSQLPKDRFSAERLKGVDSTLKIQPAKLEDSAVYLCASSLERLLNTEAFFGQGTRLTVV.

This clonotype was counted ten times or more. The chain recombines TRBV29-1 with TRBJ2-7; D is perhaps TRBD1 or TRBD2 (5 bases each). Germline V gene sequence: CDR1 SQVTM, CDR2 ANQGSEA. V gave up 4 bases and J gave up 3 bases, with 7 bases separating them. The CDR3 runs 11 residues. As DNA, the CDR3 is TGCAGCGTTGGGGGGAACTACGAGCAGTACTTC. It encodes CSVGGNYEQYF.

The chain employs TRBV5-1 and TRBJ2-1; weak D call: TRBD2 (5 bases). Germline values: CDR1 SGHRS, CDR2 YFSETQ. V dropped 3 bases and J dropped 10 bases, with 11 bases sitting between them. This CDR3 spans 12 amino acids. CDR3 DNA: TGCGCCAGCAGCTCTCGGGGTGAAGAGCAGTTCTTC. It translates to CASSSRGEEQFF. Full variable domain (outside the CDR3, taken from reference TRBV5-1 and TRBJ2-1): KAGVTQTPRYLIKTRGQQVTLSCSPISGHRSVSWYQQTPGQGLQFLFEYFSETQRNKGNFPGRFSGRQFSNSRSEMNVSTLELGDSALYLCASSSRGEEQFFGPGTRLTVL.

This clonotype occurred a few times. The chain employs TRBV7-7 and TRBJ2-1, with D tentatively TRBD2 (8 bases). The CDR3 runs 14 residues. Germline CDR1 SSHAT, CDR2 FNYEAQ (reference sequence). This chain's CDR3 is CASSHGRGPNEQFF. CDR3 nucleotides: TGTGCTAGCTCCCACGGGAGGGGGCCCAATGAGCAGTTCTTC.

The V call is TRBV6-9, the J call TRBJ2-1; 7 bases align to TRBD2. The germline CDR1 and CDR2 sequences are MNHGY and SVAAGI. V was clipped by 7 bases and J by 0 bases; unmatched bases: 12. This CDR3 spans 17 amino acids. CDR3 in amino acids: CASIPSVGGGSYNEQFF. The CDR3 DNA reads as TGTGCCAGCATTCCGTCGGTTGGCGGGGGCTCCTACAATGAGCAGTTCTTC.

A few counts support this clonotype. The J gene is TRBJ1-5, the V gene TRBV10-3; D gene unclear. V dropped 6 bases and J dropped 0 bases, with 15 bases sitting between them. Per the germline V gene, CDR1 is ENHRY and CDR2 is SYGVKD. CDR3 length: 16 amino acids. CDR3 DNA: TGTGCCATCAGCGTAATGAGTGCTTATAGCAATCAGCCCCAGCATTTT. Residues: CAISVMSAYSNQPQHF.

A few counts support this clonotype. V is TRBV3-1 and J is TRBJ2-1; D is unclear. CDR3 length: 14 residues. Germline CDR1 LGHDT, CDR2 YNNKEL (reference sequence). Trimming left V 3 bases short and J 1 base short, with 7 bases between. The CDR3 region has the DNA TGTGCCAGCAGCCAGTCCTATTCCTACAATGAGCAGTTCTTC. It specifies CASSQSYSYNEQFF.

This clonotype turned up a few times. The rearrangement links TRBV12-3 or TRBV12-4 to TRBJ2-1; D is ambiguous. V was shortened by 3 bases and J by 5 bases, with 14 bases between the two germline ends. This CDR3 is built from 15 residues. The CDR3 spells CASSLYTPYNNEQFF. As DNA, the CDR3 is TGTGCCAGCAGTTTGTATACCCCCTACAACAATGAGCAGTTCTTC.

The genes are TRBV27 and TRBJ2-1; D is unresolved. Germline CDR1 reads MNHEY; CDR2 reads SMNVEV (reference sequence). Trimming left V 0 bases short and J 7 bases short, with 10 bases between. The CDR3 extends over 14 amino acids. DNA for the CDR3: TGTGCCAGCAGTTTATCCACCCTAACTAATGAGCAGTTCTTC. Translation: CASSLSTLTNEQFF.

This chain uses TRBV20-1 with TRBJ1-1, with D maybe TRBD1 (5 bases). CDR3 length: 13 residues. V lost 1 base and J 5 bases, leaving 11 bases between the germline ends. Germline lookup yields CDR1 DFQATT and CDR2 SNEGSKA (reference sequence). In nucleotides, the CDR3 is TGCAGTGCTAGAGCGGGGGGTTTGACTGAAGCTTTCTTT. Protein: CSARAGGLTEAFF.

The chain couples TRBV9 to TRBJ2-4; tentative D call: TRBD1 (5 bases). Near its end, the DNA agrees better with TRBJ2-7, so the J call may be wrong. Germline assignment: CDR1 SGDLS and CDR2 YYNGEE. The CDR3 consists of 12 residues. CDR3 region: CASRGDRSEQYF. CDR3 nucleotide sequence: TGTGCCAGCAGAGGAGACAGATCCGAGCAGTACTTC.

The V gene is TRBV6-6, the J gene TRBJ2-1, with 11 positions matching TRBD2. Germline-derived CDR1 and CDR2 are MNHNY and SVGAGI (reference sequence). V lost 2 bases, J lost 6 bases, and 3 bases stayed unmatched. This CDR3 has 15 amino acids. The CDR3 sequence is CASSYRGTSGNEQFF. CDR3 bases: TGTGCCAGCAGTTACCGGGGGACTAGCGGCAATGAGCAGTTCTTC.